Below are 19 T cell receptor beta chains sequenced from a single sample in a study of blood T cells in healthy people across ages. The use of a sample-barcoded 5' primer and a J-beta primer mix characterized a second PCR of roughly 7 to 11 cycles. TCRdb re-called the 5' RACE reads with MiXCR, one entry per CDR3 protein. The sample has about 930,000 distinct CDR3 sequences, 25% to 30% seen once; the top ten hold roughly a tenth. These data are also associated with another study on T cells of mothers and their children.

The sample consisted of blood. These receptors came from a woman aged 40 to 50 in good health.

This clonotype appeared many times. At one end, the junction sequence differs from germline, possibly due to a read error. CDR3 amino acids: CASRDDTGRRTGELFF. CDR3 DNA sequence: TGTGCCAGCCGTGATGACACAGGGCGAAGGACCGGGGAGCTGTTTTTT. This chain links TRBV6-1 with TRBJ2-2; D is perhaps TRBD1 (6 bases). The CDR3 length is 16 residues. CDR1 and CDR2 (germline): MNHNS, SASEGT.

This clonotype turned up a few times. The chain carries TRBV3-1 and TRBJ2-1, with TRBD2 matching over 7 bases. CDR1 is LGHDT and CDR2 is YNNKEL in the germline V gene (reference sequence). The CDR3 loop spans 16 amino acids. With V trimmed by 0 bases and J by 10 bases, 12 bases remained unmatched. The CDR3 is CASSQDPRDGRGEQFF. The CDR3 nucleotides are TGTGCCAGCAGCCAAGATCCCCGCGATGGGCGGGGGGAGCAGTTCTTC.

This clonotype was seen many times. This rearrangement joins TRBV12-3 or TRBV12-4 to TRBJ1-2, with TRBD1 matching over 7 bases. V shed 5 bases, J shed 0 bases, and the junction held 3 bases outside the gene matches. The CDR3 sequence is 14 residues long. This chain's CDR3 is CASSRDRPNYGYTF. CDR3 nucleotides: TGTGCCAGCAGTAGGGACAGACCTAACTATGGCTACACCTTC.

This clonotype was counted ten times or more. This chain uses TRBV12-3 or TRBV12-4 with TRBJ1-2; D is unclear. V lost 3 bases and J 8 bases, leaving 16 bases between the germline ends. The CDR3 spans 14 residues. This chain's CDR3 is CASSFGGRSRGYTF. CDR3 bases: TGTGCCAGCAGTTTTGGCGGGAGATCGCGCGGCTACACCTTC.

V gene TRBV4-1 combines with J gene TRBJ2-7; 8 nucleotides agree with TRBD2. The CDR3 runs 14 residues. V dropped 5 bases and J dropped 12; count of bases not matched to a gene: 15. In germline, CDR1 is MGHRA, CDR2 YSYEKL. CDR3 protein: CASSLAGSGGRRYF. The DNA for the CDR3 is TGCGCCAGCAGCTTGGCGGGGAGCGGGGGCCGGCGGTACTTC.

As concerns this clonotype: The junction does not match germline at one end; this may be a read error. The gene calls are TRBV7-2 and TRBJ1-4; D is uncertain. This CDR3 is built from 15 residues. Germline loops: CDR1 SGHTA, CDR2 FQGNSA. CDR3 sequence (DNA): TGTGCCAGCAGCTTAGATTCGCGTGTTGGCGGAAAACGGTTTTTT. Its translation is CASSLDSRVGGKRFF.

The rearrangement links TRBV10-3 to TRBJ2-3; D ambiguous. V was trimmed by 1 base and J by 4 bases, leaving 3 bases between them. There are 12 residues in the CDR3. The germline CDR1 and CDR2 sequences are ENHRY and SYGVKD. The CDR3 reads CAISEFSDTQYF. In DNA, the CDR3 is TGTGCCATCAGTGAGTTCTCAGATACGCAGTATTTT.

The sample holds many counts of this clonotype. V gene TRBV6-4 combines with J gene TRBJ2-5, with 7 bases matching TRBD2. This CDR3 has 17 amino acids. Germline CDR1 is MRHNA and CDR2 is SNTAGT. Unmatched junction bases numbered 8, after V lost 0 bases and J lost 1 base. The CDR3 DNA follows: TGTGCCAGCAGTGACTCGGGGGGGGTCGCACCCCAAGAGACCCAGTACTTC. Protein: CASSDSGGVAPQETQYF.

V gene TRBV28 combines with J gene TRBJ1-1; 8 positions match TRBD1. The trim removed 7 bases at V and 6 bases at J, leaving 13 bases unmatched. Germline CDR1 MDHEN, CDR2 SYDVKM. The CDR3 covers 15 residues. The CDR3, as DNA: TGTGCCAGCAACAGAAGGGCGACAGGGGCGGCTGAAGCTTTCTTT. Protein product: CASNRRATGAAEAFF.

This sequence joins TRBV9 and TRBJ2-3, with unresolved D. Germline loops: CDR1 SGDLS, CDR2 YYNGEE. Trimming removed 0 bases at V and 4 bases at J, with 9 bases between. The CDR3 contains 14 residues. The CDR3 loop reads CASSVEAGSDTQYF. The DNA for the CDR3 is TGTGCCAGCAGCGTAGAAGCCGGGTCAGATACGCAGTATTTT.

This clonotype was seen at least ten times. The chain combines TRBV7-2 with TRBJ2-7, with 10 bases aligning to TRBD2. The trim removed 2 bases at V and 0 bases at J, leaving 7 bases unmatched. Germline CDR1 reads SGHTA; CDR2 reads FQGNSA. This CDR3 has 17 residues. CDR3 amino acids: CASSLRASGRPSYEQYF. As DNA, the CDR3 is TGTGCCAGCAGCTTACGGGCTAGCGGGAGACCCTCCTACGAGCAGTACTTC.

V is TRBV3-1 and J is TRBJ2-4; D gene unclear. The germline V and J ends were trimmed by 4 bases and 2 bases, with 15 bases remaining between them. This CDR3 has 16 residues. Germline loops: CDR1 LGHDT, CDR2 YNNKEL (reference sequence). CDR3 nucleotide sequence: TGTGCCAGCAGCCGAGTAGGGCAACTAACCAAAAACATTCAGTACTTC. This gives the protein CASSRVGQLTKNIQYF. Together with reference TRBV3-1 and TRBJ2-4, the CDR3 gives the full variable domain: DTAVSQTPKYLVTQMGNDKSIKCEQNLGHDTMYWYKQDSKKFLKIMFSYNNKELIINETVPNRFSPKSPDKAHLNLHINSLELGDSAVYFCASSRVGQLTKNIQYFGAGTRLSVL.

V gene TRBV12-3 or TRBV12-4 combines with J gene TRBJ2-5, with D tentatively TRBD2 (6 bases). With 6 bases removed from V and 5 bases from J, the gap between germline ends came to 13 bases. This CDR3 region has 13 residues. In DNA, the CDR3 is TGTGCCAGCAGATCCTATGGGGGGGAGACCCAGTACTTC. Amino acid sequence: CASRSYGGETQYF.

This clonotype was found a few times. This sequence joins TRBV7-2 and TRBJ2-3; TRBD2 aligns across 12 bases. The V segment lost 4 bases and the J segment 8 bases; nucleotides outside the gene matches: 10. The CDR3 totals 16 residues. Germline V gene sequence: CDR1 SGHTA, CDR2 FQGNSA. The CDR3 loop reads CASSSTPLAGGGTQYF. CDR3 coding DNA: TGTGCCAGCAGCTCCACGCCTCTAGCGGGGGGGGGTACGCAGTATTTT.

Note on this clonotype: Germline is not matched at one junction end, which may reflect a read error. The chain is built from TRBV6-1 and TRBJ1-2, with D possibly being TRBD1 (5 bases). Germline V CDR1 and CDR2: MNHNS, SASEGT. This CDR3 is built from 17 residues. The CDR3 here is CASSEAGPGGGNYGHTF. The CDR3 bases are TGTGCCAGCAGTGAAGCCGGACCTGGGGGAGGGAACTATGGCCACACCTTC.

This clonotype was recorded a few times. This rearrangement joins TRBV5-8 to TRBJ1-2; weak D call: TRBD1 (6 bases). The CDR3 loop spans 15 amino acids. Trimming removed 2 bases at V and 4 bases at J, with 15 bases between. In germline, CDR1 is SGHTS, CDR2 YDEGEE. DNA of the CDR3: TGTGCCAGCAGCTTTTCGGTCAGGGGCGGCTATGGCTACACCTTC. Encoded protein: CASSFSVRGGYGYTF.

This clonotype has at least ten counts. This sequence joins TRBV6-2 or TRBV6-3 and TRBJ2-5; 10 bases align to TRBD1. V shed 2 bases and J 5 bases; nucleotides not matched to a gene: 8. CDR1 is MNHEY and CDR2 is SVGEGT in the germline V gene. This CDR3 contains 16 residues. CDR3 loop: CASSYPRQGALETQYF. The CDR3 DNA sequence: TGTGCCAGCAGTTACCCCCGACAGGGGGCTCTGGAGACCCAGTACTTC.

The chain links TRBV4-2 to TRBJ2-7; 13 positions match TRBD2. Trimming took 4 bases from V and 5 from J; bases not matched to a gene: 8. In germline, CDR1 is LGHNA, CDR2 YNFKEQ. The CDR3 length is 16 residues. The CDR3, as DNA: TGTGCCAGCAGCCCGACCCCGGGACTAGCGGGGAACGAGCAGTACTTC. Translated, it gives CASSPTPGLAGNEQYF.

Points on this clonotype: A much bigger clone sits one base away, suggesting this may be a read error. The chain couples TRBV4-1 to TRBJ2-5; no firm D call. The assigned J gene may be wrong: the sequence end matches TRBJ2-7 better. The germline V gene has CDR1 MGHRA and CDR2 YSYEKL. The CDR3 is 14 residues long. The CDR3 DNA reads TGCGCCAGCAGCCAAGGGGTCTGGGGTTACGAGCAGTACTTC. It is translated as CASSQGVWGYEQYF.